The T cell receptor beta chain under discussion was sequenced for a study of blood T cell repertoires in COVID-19. Looking at the study overall: Samples of COVID-19 (acute and convalescent) were obtained from the United States, Italy and Spain.

V lost 5 bases to trimming and J lost 9 bases; unmatched junction nucleotides: 6. This CDR3 contains 15 residues. The V gene's germline CDR1 is MGHRA and CDR2 YSYEKL. Authors' data handling: Reference gene primer amplification gave nucleated cell count estimates. Generated by immunoSEQ multiplex PCR, the TCRdb table keeps only in-frame clones and is missing some. For V, J and clone size, that table is used; D and trimming come from the DNA. The sample lists approximately 89,000 clones, roughly 80% occurring once. This TCR came from a woman at least 80 years old with acute or convalescent COVID-19. Input material: peripheral blood. The chain carries TRBV4-1 and TRBJ1-6, with 11 bases lining up with TRBD1. The CDR3 nucleotides read TGCGCCAGCAGCTGGACAGGGGGCGCGGGTTCACCCCTCCACTTT. Its protein is CASSWTGGAGSPLHF.